This T cell receptor beta chain was sequenced for a study of cytomegalovirus exposure and HLA in healthy donors (dated by TCRdb to the late 2010s). Regarding the complete study: An earlier analysis of some 600 of the donors reported 276 Gb of sequence data and about 120 million unique TCR beta sequences obtained from about 170 million T cells. An early release covering roughly 580 HLA-typed donors comprised about 300 gigabases of sequencing data and 85 million to 100 million unique TCR sequences. Of the roughly 410 genotyped donors, 75% to 85% were placed in the genetic ancestry cluster associated with self-reported Caucasian donors. The study aimed to test whether signatures of past pathogen exposure could be identified by cataloging public T cell receptors. The study profiled the T cell repertoires of some 610 subjects by immunosequencing and related them to cytomegalovirus serostatus. In addition to the first cohort of 666 subjects, a separate validation cohort of 100 to 150 different subjects was used. To predict cytomegalovirus infection status, the study brought together high-throughput TCR immunosequencing, statistical association of individual TCRs with disease status, and machine learning. In a later analysis, previously published TCR beta repertoires from 666 donors were re-analyzed and high-resolution HLA genotyping was added so that TCR occurrence patterns could be studied. Rather than drawing on any new phenotypic data, the later analysis identified candidate immune exposures from TCR beta sequences and the way those sequences occurred across donors. An earlier analysis of some 600 of the donors applied high-throughput TCR beta sequencing to assess whether each TCR beta V gene segment acted as functional or pseudogenic. Donor age, sex, ethnicity and CMV serostatus were compiled alongside the repertoire data. In a later genetic analysis, genome-wide SNP genotypes for 398 of the 666 donors were used, and that subset was treated as a discovery cohort. Every discovery cohort repertoire had been produced on one sequencing platform. HLA typing covered class I and class II loci at four-digit resolution. The number of donors typed differed by locus, with about 629-630 for A, B, C, DRB1 and DQB1, around 520 for DQA1, 606 for DPA1, and 472 for DPB1. Roughly 5 DR-DQ haplotypes were handled as single units for association and clustering, since linkage in the cohort was strong. Among about 370 genotyped donors of the cohort, an average of approximately 220,000 unique TCR beta nucleotide sequences was sequenced per donor, of which 15% to 20% were non-productive. Results and caveats for the whole study, not just this receptor: A later genetic analysis reported fewer N-insertions in productive TCRs among donors in an Asian-associated ancestry cluster than the approximately 670-donor mean. CMV serostatus was the only immune exposure information available for the cohort. An association between a missense DCLRE1C variant and V-gene and J-gene trimming of TCR beta chains was found in a later genetic analysis and replicated in an independent cohort. The classifier was reported to diagnose cytomegalovirus status with high specificity and sensitivity in both the original and validation cohorts. A group of highly shared sequence variants was considered likely to be a technical artifact of the sequencing pipeline. Linkage disequilibrium might explain the correlated functional status among segregating V segments, but an unknown experimental factor could not be ruled out. Compared with equally common non-associated chains, HLA-associated TCR beta chains in a later analysis were more clonally expanded and had lower generation probabilities. The earlier analysis of nearly 600 of the donors excluded some 15 rarely observed V segments, including chromosome 9 orphons, because counts were too low. Across donors, most TCR sequences were observed very rarely, whereas some public TCRs were present in many individuals. The study listed 164 TCR beta chains as associated with cytomegalovirus. The 87-base-pair reads could not distinguish some IMGT-functional V segments, including TRBV6-2 and TRBV6-3, so those segments were excluded. In this cohort, only TCR beta chains were sequenced, and detectable features were limited by the absence of alpha or paired-chain data. A further reported finding was that TCR beta sequences accurately predicted the HLA-A and HLA-B alleles for most subjects in the first cohort. A few of the identified cytomegalovirus-associated TCR beta chains were confirmed in vitro to be specific for cytomegalovirus antigens. The presence/absence analyses assumed that sequencing depth was roughly uniform across donors, and that assumption may not be true. HLA typing was unavailable for some donors at each locus, so association tests used only the typed subset. At a false discovery rate of 0.05, a later analysis linked about 17,000 TCR beta sequences to specific HLA alleles. According to a later analysis, parvovirus B19, influenza, CMV and Epstein-Barr virus appeared linked to several top co-occurrence clusters. An earlier analysis of approximately 500 of the donors showed that most TCR beta V segments appeared in productive rearrangements either about 90% or about 30% of the time, which broadly matched IMGT annotations. When HLA alleles, especially DR and DQ, strongly co-occurred, attributing TCR associations to individual alleles was difficult. According to a later analysis, most CMV-associated TCR beta chains appeared to be HLA-restricted, and the HLA associations seemed to be driven largely by CMV exposure. According to the authors, the approach could potentially be generalized to other disease states and immunological phenotypes. A later analysis found that TCR association rates varied across HLA loci, with DRB1 alleles showing the most associated TCRs and HLA-C alleles the fewest.

Libraries were constructed by the immunoSEQ multiplex PCR assay. For the multiplex PCR, a mixture combining 60 forward primers for TCR Vbeta segments and 13 reverse primers for TCR Jbeta segments was used. Amplification of the CDR3 region of rearranged TCR beta genes was performed with a multiplex PCR assay on genomic DNA. The amplified TCR beta libraries were sequenced on the Illumina HiSeq System as 87-base-pair reads. Regarding the original processing steps: Across the 700 or so repertoires, a later analysis counted some 80 million unique TCR beta chains, 8.5 million to 12 million of which were shared by at least two donors. Raw reads were error-corrected and collapsed into unique sequences with a nearest-neighbor algorithm that merged closely related sequences to remove PCR and sequencing errors. CDR3 sequences were aligned to IMGT reference sequences to assign V, D and J gene segments. For a sequence to be retained, a match of at least six nucleotides was required to both a V gene segment and a J gene segment. A rearrangement counted as productive if the CDR3 had no stop codons and remained in frame with V and J, and every other rearrangement counted as non-productive. CDR3 was defined by IMGT convention, running from the second conserved V-encoded cysteine to the conserved J-encoded phenylalanine. In an earlier analysis of around 640 of the donors, sequences lacking an unambiguous match to a single V gene segment were excluded. An earlier analysis of 500 to 600 of the donors classified V segments as functional when productive rearrangements were above 56.7% and as segregating when the standard deviation between donors was above 5%. A statistical classification framework was developed to diagnose cytomegalovirus status using the catalog of TCR beta chain sequences. V and J gene assignment, in a later analysis, came from comparing TCR nucleotide sequences with IMGT/GENE-DB human TR gene sequences. In a later analysis, CDR3 sequences and most-parsimonious VDJ recombination scenarios were assigned using the TCRdist pipeline. A later analysis defined each TCR beta chain by its CDR3 amino acid sequence plus V-gene family, and excluded reads lacking a unique V-gene family. In a later analysis, around 650 highly shared, low-generation-probability nucleotide sequences were removed to address suspected cross-contamination and a sequencing artifact. For each public chain, a later analysis derived a clonal expansion index from normalized ranks of inferred template counts within each repertoire. Generation probabilities in a later analysis came from a VDJ recombination model fitted to out-of-frame rearrangements, and those results were checked against IGoR. Hypergeometric tests were used in a later analysis to score TCR-TCR, TCR-HLA and TCR-CMV co-occurrence, with a repertoire-size bias correction applied to the TCR pairs. False discovery rates were estimated in a later analysis by permuting HLA or CMV assignments 20 times. In a later analysis, co-occurring TCRs were grouped using DBSCAN, with TCRdist sequence similarity added in when clustering inside HLA-allele-positive subsets. For co-occurrence clustering, repertoires with fewer than 30,000 or more than 120,000 public chains were excluded, along with five repertoires with anomalous nucleotide sharing. TCRdb obtained this table from immuneACCESS and retained in-frame rearrangements with V and J assigned. These tables miss some clones; where compared with another copy, unresolved V genes account for less than half of the shortfall, and the remainder is unexplained. V and J calls and clone size are those listed in that table; D and trimming were worked out from the DNA. This sample's clone table shows around 27,000 clones. The ten top clones hold roughly 0.7% of the sample.

The cohort consisted of fewer than 700 healthy bone marrow donors. All cohort members were sampled while nominally healthy, although unrecorded immune exposures were likely present. The donor was CMV seronegative and belonged to the group of under 400 seronegative cohort members. Every donor gave a peripheral blood sample, and the peripheral blood mononuclear cells from that sample were used for TCR beta sequencing. The Qiagen DNeasy Blood Extraction Kit was used to extract genomic DNA from the blood cell samples. V is shortened by 8 bases, J by 1 base, and the region joining them spans 26 bases. Including the terminal cysteine and phenylalanine, the CDR3 comprises 18 residues. The retained sequence is limited to the CDR3, 54 bases, with the frame set at the first base. In the germline V gene, CDR1 corresponds to SNHLY and CDR2 to FYNNEI. Details on this clone: This receptor's antigen is unknown.

This receptor was obtained from a man aged 30 to 39 in good health and CMV-seronegative. Source material: PBMCs. The chain joins TRBV2 to TRBJ1-1; TRBD1 is possibly the D segment (5 matching bases). The DNA sequence follows: TGTGCCAGCGGAGAAAGGAGGGGCGTACAGGAACCGAACACTGAAGCTTTCTTT. This sequence encodes CASGERRGVQEPNTEAFF.